Below, 21 T cell receptor beta chains from the same sample are listed, as sequenced in a study of blood T cell repertoires in COVID-19 (dated by TCRdb to the early 2020s). The receptor library was made with the immunoSEQ multiplex PCR assay. Imported from immuneACCESS, the table was reduced by TCRdb to in-frame sequences with V and J called. These copies leave out some clones; in studies compared against another copy, an unresolved V gene accounts for under half, and the cause of the remainder is not known. This sample is represented by 300,000 or so clones; about 87% of them were singletons. The ten largest clones capture approximately 3.3% of the sample. The sequenced sample was peripheral blood. These receptors all come from a woman aged 35 to 49 with acute or convalescent COVID-19.

This clone was observed once. The chain couples TRBV6-1 to TRBJ1-5; D is uncertain. V shed 0 bases and J shed 5 bases, with 8 bases lying between them. The length of the CDR3 is 14 residues. Germline V gene data show CDR1 as MNHNS and CDR2 as SASEGT. The CDR3 loop is CASSEAQYYQPQHF. In DNA form, the CDR3 reads TGTGCCAGCAGTGAAGCACAGTATTATCAGCCCCAGCATTTT.

The genes are TRBV4-1 and TRBJ1-1; TRBD1 is a possible D gene (5 bases). Trimming stripped 0 bases from V and 0 bases from J, with 8 bases between. CDR3 size: 15 residues. CDR1 is MGHRA and CDR2 is YSYEKL in the germline V gene. The CDR3 DNA reads as TGCGCCAGCAGCCAAGAGACAGCAATGAACACTGAAGCTTTCTTT. The encoded protein is CASSQETAMNTEAFF.

The rearrangement links TRBV5-1 to TRBJ2-5, with TRBD2 matching over 10 bases. The J segment lost 4 bases and the V segment lost 0 bases, leaving 12 bases of the junction unmatched. The CDR3 length is 18 residues. Germline lookup yields CDR1 SGHRS and CDR2 YFSETQ. CDR3 DNA: TGCGCCAGCAGCTTGGGGCTAGCGGGAGCTCCCTCCGTAGAGACCCAGTACTTC. Encoded protein: CASSLGLAGAPSVETQYF.

The rearrangement joins TRBV9 to TRBJ1-3, with 10 bases lining up with TRBD1. This CDR3 has 17 residues. Trimming at V came to 0 bases and at J to 4 bases, leaving 7 bases not matched to a gene. Per the germline V gene, CDR1 is SGDLS and CDR2 is YYNGEE. The CDR3: CASSVGRQGASGNTIYF. The CDR3 bases are TGTGCCAGCAGCGTAGGTCGACAGGGGGCTTCCGGAAACACCATATATTTT.

The chain recombines TRBV10-2 with TRBJ2-5, with D unresolved. The V gene's germline CDR1 is WSHSY and CDR2 SAAADI. The V end was cut by 0 bases, the J end by 5 bases, with 13 bases between. The CDR3 runs to 15 residues. As DNA, the CDR3 is TGCGCCAGCAGTGAGTCGAAGCCGGTGAGGGAGACCCAGTACTTC. Protein: CASSESKPVRETQYF.

This chain joins TRBV12-5 and TRBJ1-2; weak D call: TRBD1 (5 bases). Germline CDR1 LGHNT, CDR2 FRNRAP. V was pared by 5 bases and J by 1 base, with 11 bases between. CDR3 length: 14 residues. The CDR3 nucleotides read TGTGCTAGTGGTGGGGGGGTATTTAACTATGGCTACACCTTC. This translates into CASGGGVFNYGYTF.

V usage is TRBV10-3 and J usage is TRBJ1-5, with 10 nucleotides matching TRBD1. Germline values: CDR1 ENHRY, CDR2 SYGVKD. Trimming removed 6 bases from V and 7 bases from J; junction bases left unmatched: 3. The CDR3 spans 13 residues. The DNA for the CDR3 is TGTGCCATCAGCAGACAGGGGGCCCAGCCCCAGCATTTT. Its translation: CAISRQGAQPQHF.

J is TRBJ2-5 and V is TRBV6-2 or TRBV6-3; the match to TRBD2 covers 8 bases. V gave up 3 bases and J gave up 0 bases; unmatched junction bases: 18. The CDR3 is 20 residues long. The germline CDR1 and CDR2 sequences are MNHEY and SVGEGT. The CDR3 DNA reads as TGTGCCAGCAGTTATCCACCGTTCGCGCCAGGCGGGGGGTACCAAGAGACCCAGTACTTC. Its protein is CASSYPPFAPGGGYQETQYF.

This chain connects TRBV3-1 (or the pseudogene TRBV3-2) to TRBJ1-4; D is unresolved. The CDR3 is made up of 12 amino acids. V was pared by 1 base and J by 7 bases, with 4 bases between. Germline lookup yields CDR1 LGHDT and CDR2 YNNKEL (reference sequence). The CDR3 nucleotides read TGTGCCAGCAGCCAAGGTAGTGAAAAACTGTTTTTT. Its translation: CASSQGSEKLFF.

The chain is built from TRBV7-9 and TRBJ1-4, with D perhaps matching TRBD1 (6 bases). V lost 4 bases, J lost 0 bases, and 18 bases lay in between. The CDR3 sequence is 18 residues long. The germline gives CDR1 SEHNR, CDR2 FQNEAQ (reference sequence). This CDR3 reads CASSYRDTRPTTNEKLFF. CDR3 sequence (DNA): TGTGCCAGCAGCTATCGGGACACTCGTCCGACAACTAATGAAAAACTGTTTTTT.

The CDR3 spells CASSLSGQPYGYTF. CDR3 nucleotides: TGTGCCAGCAGCTTATCTGGACAGCCCTATGGCTACACCTTC. The rearrangement joins TRBV11-2 to TRBJ1-2; weak D call: TRBD1 (6 bases). The CDR3 length is 14 residues. The ends were cut back, 2 bases at V and 4 bases at J, with 11 bases in the middle. CDR1 SGHAT and CDR2 FQNNGV come from the germline V gene.

The chain joins TRBV5-1 to TRBJ2-7; TRBD2 matches at 8 bases. CDR3 size: 14 residues. V gave up 1 base and J gave up 2 bases; unmatched junction bases: 2. Germline V gene sequence: CDR1 SGHRS, CDR2 YFSETQ. In DNA form, the CDR3 reads TGCGCCAGCAGCTTGTACGGGGGGGCCTACGAGCAGTACGTC. Residues: CASSLYGGAYEQYV.

The rearrangement joins TRBV4-1 to TRBJ1-4; no definite D call. Germline V gives CDR1 MGHRA, CDR2 YSYEKL. This CDR3 spans 15 amino acids. Trimming cost V 0 bases and J 7 bases, with 12 bases left between them. CDR3 region: CASSQDPRTGEKLFF. In DNA form, the CDR3 reads TGCGCCAGCAGCCAAGATCCCCGTACGGGTGAAAAACTGTTTTTT.

The chain uses TRBV11-3 and TRBJ1-1, with D tentatively TRBD1 (5 bases). The CDR3 loop spans 14 amino acids. V lost 6 bases, J lost 1 base, and 12 bases lay in between. The germline CDR1 and CDR2 sequences are SGHNT and YENEEA. CDR3: CASSRGSSNTEAFF. The CDR3 DNA follows: TGTGCCAGCAGTCGGGGGTCTTCGAACACTGAAGCTTTCTTT. Full variable domain (missing parts from reference TRBV11-3 and TRBJ1-1): EAGVVQSPRYKIIEKKQPVAFWCNPISGHNTLYWYLQNLGQGPELLIRYENEEAVDDSQLPKDRFSAERLKGVDSTLKIQPAELGDSAVYLCASSRGSSNTEAFFGQGTRLTVV.

The chain is built from TRBV30 and TRBJ1-5, with D perhaps TRBD1 (6 bases). The V end lost 2 bases, the J end lost 0 bases, and 11 bases lay between the germline ends. Germline V lookup: CDR1 GTSNPN, CDR2 SVGIG (reference sequence). This CDR3 region has 15 residues. The CDR3 DNA follows: TGTGCCTGGAGTTTCACAGGGAATAGCAATCAGCCCCAGCATTTT. It yields the protein CAWSFTGNSNQPQHF.

This clone was detected once. CDR3 residues: CASSQGGLAGNFPYNEQFF. The DNA of the CDR3 is TGTGCCAGCAGCCAAGGGGGGCTAGCGGGGAATTTCCCCTACAATGAGCAGTTCTTC. The J gene is TRBJ2-1, the V gene TRBV3-1 (or the pseudogene TRBV3-2); the match to TRBD2 covers 9 bases. Germline CDR1 LGHDT, CDR2 YNNKEL (reference sequence). The trim removed 1 base at V and 2 bases at J, leaving 12 bases unmatched. CDR3 length equals 19 residues.

V gene TRBV27 combines with J gene TRBJ2-1, with 7 bases fitting TRBD1. Germline V gene sequence: CDR1 MNHEY, CDR2 SMNVEV (reference sequence). Trimming removed 2 bases from V and 6 bases from J; junction bases left unmatched: 1. The CDR3 runs 13 residues. The CDR3 here is CASSLDRVNEQFF. Here the CDR3 DNA reads TGTGCCAGCAGTTTAGACAGGGTCAATGAGCAGTTCTTC.

The J gene is TRBJ1-1, the V gene TRBV30; 8 positions match TRBD1. From germline, CDR1 is GTSNPN and CDR2 SVGIG (reference sequence). The trim removed 4 bases at V and 5 bases at J, leaving 9 bases unmatched. CDR3 length: 14 residues. As DNA, the CDR3 is TGTGCCTGGACGTTTGGGACAGGCGGGACTGAAGCTTTCTTT. It is translated as CAWTFGTGGTEAFF.

With respect to this clone: An end of the junction does not agree with germline; a read error may underlie this. The chain uses TRBV18 and TRBJ1-4, with unresolved D. The germline CDR1 and CDR2 sequences are KGHSH and LQKENI. This CDR3 has 15 residues. The CDR3, as DNA: TGTGCCAGCCCACCACCCAGTTCAACTAATGAAAAACTGTTTTTT. It is translated as CASPPPSSTNEKLFF.

The chain joins TRBV18 to TRBJ1-3, with TRBD1 matching over 7 bases. Trimming removed 5 bases from V and 0 bases from J; junction bases left unmatched: 7. This CDR3 is built from 16 residues. Per germline, CDR1 KGHSH and CDR2 LQKENI. The DNA of the CDR3 is TGTGCCAGCTCAAGAACCGCAGGGGGCTCTGGAAACACCATATATTTT. Protein sequence: CASSRTAGGSGNTIYF. Drawing the rest from reference TRBV18 and TRBJ1-3, the complete variable domain is NAGVMQNPRHLVRRRGQEARLRCSPMKGHSHVYWYRQLPEEGLKFMVYLQKENIIDESGMPKERFSAEFPKEGPSILRIQQVVRGDSAAYFCASSRTAGGSGNTIYFGEGSWLTVV.

The chain is built from TRBV7-9 and TRBJ2-7; 7 bases map to TRBD1. V was clipped by 2 bases and J by 4 bases; unmatched bases: 5. Germline CDR1 is SEHNR and CDR2 is FQNEAQ (reference sequence). CDR3 length: 14 amino acids. CDR3 nucleotide sequence: TGTGCCAGCAGCTTAACCGGACAGGCTTACGAGCAGTACGTC. Translation gives CASSLTGQAYEQYV.